This record looks at one T cell receptor beta chain sequence and its context. The data were obtained in a study of ipilimumab plus nivolumab after autologous stem cell transplantation. There are 18 residues in the CDR3. From germline, CDR1 is PRHDT and CDR2 FYEKMQ (reference sequence). The ends were cut back, 0 bases at V and 3 bases at J, with 21 bases in the middle. The table came from immunoSEQ multiplex PCR; TCRdb's copy has only in-frame clones and leaves some out. The sample has over 75,000 clones, 83% seen once. Checkpoint therapy with ipilimumab 1 mg/kg began 14 to 28 days after transplant. V usage is TRBV13 and J usage is TRBJ2-7; D possibly matches TRBD1 or TRBD2 (6 bases each). Sequenced here: PBMCs, sampled in a trial of ipilimumab plus nivolumab as post-transplant consolidation. This TCR was recovered from a male donor with diffuse large B-cell lymphoma. CDR3 amino acids: CASSLGPGRGGRDYEQYF. The CDR3 nucleotides read TGTGCCAGCAGCTTAGGCCCAGGTCGTGGGGGGCGCGACTACGAGCAGTACTTC.